This entry lists 21 T cell receptor beta chains sequenced from one sample in a study of blood T cell repertoires in COVID-19. Using immunoSEQ multiplex PCR, the repertoire was profiled, and TCRdb retains in-frame clones only, with some absent. The sample shows about 210,000 clones, approximately 88% of them seen only once. Sequenced material: PBMCs or T cells enriched from blood (not recorded which). The receptors were sampled from a young man with acute COVID-19.

V gene TRBV30 combines with J gene TRBJ2-2; a possible D gene is TRBD1 (5 bases). With 7 bases removed from V and 6 bases from J, the gap between germline ends came to 12 bases. This CDR3 contains 12 residues. CDR1 and CDR2 from the germline V gene are GTSNPN and SVGIG (reference sequence). The CDR3 region has the DNA TGTGCCTCCCAGGGTTCCCCCGGGGAGCTGTTTTTT. It specifies CASQGSPGELFF.

The rearrangement links TRBV29-1 to TRBJ1-1, with TRBD1 identical over 7 bases. Germline CDR1 and CDR2: SQVTM and ANQGSEA. The CDR3 loop spans 14 amino acids. Losses at the gene ends were 3 bases for V and 4 bases for J; bases not matched to a gene: 8. Here the CDR3 DNA reads TGCAGCGTTGAGCAGGGGGAGTGGGGCACTGAAGCTTTCTTT. Translation gives CSVEQGEWGTEAFF.

This rearrangement joins TRBV12-3 or TRBV12-4 to TRBJ1-1; D is unresolved. Trimming removed 4 bases from V and 3 bases from J, with 6 bases in between. This CDR3 is 12 amino acids long. CDR3 coding DNA: TGTGCCAGCAGTTACTTAGACACTGAAGCTTTCTTT. Translation: CASSYLDTEAFF.

The V and J genes are TRBV10-1 and TRBJ2-7; 8 positions match TRBD1. The CDR3 loop spans 17 amino acids. Germline loops: CDR1 WNHNN, CDR2 SYGVQD (reference sequence). Trimming at V came to 2 bases and at J to 0 bases, leaving 9 bases not matched to a gene. CDR3 nucleotide sequence: TGCGCCAGCAGTGAGACAGCCGGGACAGGAACCTCCTACGAGCAGTACTTC. Its translation is CASSETAGTGTSYEQYF.

In this sample, this clone turned up once. The chain couples TRBV7-9 to TRBJ2-2, with TRBD2 identical over 9 bases. With 5 bases clipped from V and 0 bases from J, the junction kept 4 bases outside the gene matches. Germline values: CDR1 SEHNR, CDR2 FQNEAQ (reference sequence). CDR3 length equals 16 residues. The CDR3 spells CASSPRLAANTGELFF. CDR3 sequence (DNA): TGTGCCAGCAGCCCCAGACTAGCGGCGAACACCGGGGAGCTGTTTTTT.

J is TRBJ2-1 and V is TRBV6-2 or TRBV6-3; 9 bases are shared with TRBD2. The CDR3 contains 14 residues. Germline-derived CDR1 and CDR2 are MNHEY and SVGEGT. V was pared by 5 bases and J by 4 bases, with 3 bases of the junction left unmatched. CDR3 sequence reads: CASSLAGTYNEQFF. In nucleotides, the CDR3 is TGTGCCAGCAGTCTAGCGGGGACTTACAATGAGCAGTTCTTC.

The rearrangement joins TRBV4-3 to TRBJ1-2, with no clear D. Trimming stripped 0 bases from V and 6 bases from J, with 14 bases between. The CDR3 length is 15 residues. Germline CDR1 reads LGHNA; CDR2 reads YSLEER. The CDR3 is CASSQDTLPRDGYTF. The CDR3 DNA follows: TGCGCCAGCAGCCAAGATACGCTCCCGAGGGATGGCTACACCTTC.

The chain's CDR3 is CASRLADGGQGPNSPLHF. CDR3 coding DNA: TGTGCAAGTCGCTTAGCGGATGGAGGACAGGGGCCAAATTCACCCCTCCACTTT. This chain links TRBV12-2 with TRBJ1-6; the table's TRBD1 call for D was not verified on the DNA. TRBV12-2 is deemed a pseudogene. The CDR3 length is 18 residues.

The chain links TRBV18 to TRBJ1-5, with unresolved D. This CDR3 region has 13 residues. Germline lookup yields CDR1 KGHSH and CDR2 LQKENI. V lost 1 base and J 2 bases, leaving 3 bases between the germline ends. Here the CDR3 DNA reads TGTGCCAGCTCACCACGAGGCAATCAGCCCCAGCATTTT. Translated: CASSPRGNQPQHF.

This clone was seen a few times. The V gene is TRBV5-1, the J gene TRBJ2-5; 7 nucleotides align to TRBD1. This CDR3 contains 14 residues. V lost 0 bases and J lost 1; bases outside the gene matches: 0. Germline V lookup: CDR1 SGHRS, CDR2 YFSETQ. The CDR3 sequence: CASSLGDSQETQYF. CDR3 in DNA: TGCGCCAGCAGCTTGGGGGACAGCCAAGAGACCCAGTACTTC.

In this sample, this clone turned up once. The J gene is TRBJ1-6, the V gene TRBV6-5; D is unclear. This CDR3 spans 13 amino acids. Trimming took off 8 bases at V and 4 bases at J, with 9 bases between the two ends. From germline, CDR1 is MNHEY and CDR2 SVGAGI. The CDR3 spells CASSRQYNSPLHF. In DNA, the CDR3 is TGTGCCAGCTCGAGACAATATAATTCACCCCTCCACTTT.

The chain links TRBV18 to TRBJ2-3; possibly TRBD2 for D (6 bases). The CDR3 totals 16 residues. V shed 0 bases and J shed 2 bases, with 12 bases lying between them. CDR1 is KGHSH, CDR2 LQKENI, per germline. The CDR3 reads CASSPPGREDTDTQYF. CDR3 nucleotide sequence: TGTGCCAGCTCACCACCCGGGAGAGAGGACACAGATACGCAGTATTTT.

V is TRBV29-1 and J is TRBJ2-1, with D possibly being TRBD2 (7 bases). This CDR3 region has 13 residues. Germline CDR1 reads SQVTM; CDR2 reads ANQGSEA. The CDR3: CSSRGGLYNEQFF. CDR3 sequence (DNA): TGCAGTTCTCGCGGGGGCCTGTACAATGAGCAGTTCTTC.

This clone was seen once. The V gene is TRBV19, the J gene TRBJ1-5; possible D gene TRBD1, 6 bases. The CDR3 is 14 residues long. Germline V gene data show CDR1 as LNHDA and CDR2 as SQIVND (reference sequence). The V end was cut by 5 bases, the J end by 6 bases, with 14 bases between. The CDR3 DNA reads as TGTGCCAGTAGTGGGGGGGGCTCGGTTCAGCCCCAGCATTTT. This sequence encodes CASSGGGSVQPQHF. The complete variable domain, with remaining parts taken from reference TRBV19 and TRBJ1-5, reads DGGITQSPKYLFRKEGQNVTLSCEQNLNHDAMYWYRQDPGQGLRLIYYSQIVNDFQKGDIAEGYSVSREKKESFPLTVTSAQKNPTAFYLCASSGGGSVQPQHFGDGTRLSIL.

Here the CDR3 reads CASSDLPHEGSSGNTIYF. The CDR3, as DNA: TGTGCCAGCAGTGACCTCCCACATGAGGGCTCCTCTGGAAACACCATATATTTT. The gene calls are TRBV25-1 and TRBJ1-3; D unclear. Between the trimmed V and J ends, which lost 3 bases and 0 bases, there was a span of 18 bases. Per the germline V gene, CDR1 is MGHDK and CDR2 is SYGVNS. The CDR3 loop spans 18 amino acids.

The chain joins TRBV18 to TRBJ2-1, with D maybe TRBD1 (5 bases). The CDR3 runs 15 residues. Germline V gene data show CDR1 as KGHSH and CDR2 as LQKENI. V lost 0 bases and J lost 2, with 8 bases in between. The chain's CDR3 is CASSPPGRTYNEQFF. CDR3 nucleotide sequence: TGTGCCAGCTCACCACCGGGGCGGACCTACAATGAGCAGTTCTTC. Based on the CDR3 plus reference TRBV18 and TRBJ2-1, the full variable domain is NAGVMQNPRHLVRRRGQEARLRCSPMKGHSHVYWYRQLPEEGLKFMVYLQKENIIDESGMPKERFSAEFPKEGPSILRIQQVVRGDSAAYFCASSPPGRTYNEQFFGPGTRLTVL.

V gene TRBV28 combines with J gene TRBJ1-2; D is unresolved. The length of the CDR3 is 15 residues. Between the trimmed V and J ends, which lost 10 bases and 0 bases, there was a span of 18 bases. Germline CDR1 is MDHEN and CDR2 is SYDVKM. This CDR3 is CATNPLGSPNYGYTF. The CDR3, as DNA: TGTGCCACCAATCCCCTGGGGAGCCCTAACTATGGCTACACCTTC.

The chain is built from TRBV7-9 and TRBJ1-2; D unresolved. The CDR3 runs 14 residues. With 5 bases removed from V and 4 bases from J, the gap between germline ends came to 14 bases. Germline CDR1 reads SEHNR; CDR2 reads FQNEAQ (reference sequence). The CDR3 nucleotides are TGTGCCAGCAGCCCGGCAGGTGTCGGCTATGGCTACACCTTC. Its protein product is CASSPAGVGYGYTF.

The chain employs TRBV7-8 and TRBJ2-1, with 7 bases fitting TRBD2. This CDR3 is 13 amino acids long. Germline V lookup: CDR1 SGHVS, CDR2 FQNEAQ. The junction had 3 bases not matched to a gene; V was cut back by 1 base and J by 9 bases. The CDR3 DNA is TGTGCCAGCAGCTTAGGGCCGGGGGGTGAGCAGTTCTTC. This gives the protein CASSLGPGGEQFF.

This clone was detected only a few times. The rearrangement uses TRBV20-1 and TRBJ2-1; TRBD1 matches 7 bases. Germline assignment: CDR1 DFQATT and CDR2 SNEGSKA (reference sequence). V shed 6 bases and J 8 bases; nucleotides not matched to a gene: 4. The CDR3 covers 11 residues. The CDR3 here is CSADRWDEQFF. The CDR3 DNA reads TGCAGTGCGGACAGGTGGGATGAGCAGTTCTTC.

V and J are TRBV5-4 and TRBJ2-2; 8 bases agree with TRBD1. V dropped 4 bases and J dropped 2; count of bases not matched to a gene: 4. The CDR3 is 15 amino acids. Germline CDR1 reads SGHNT; CDR2 reads YYREEE (reference sequence). The CDR3: CASSLGTGNTGELFF. The DNA of the CDR3 is TGTGCCAGCAGCCTGGGGACAGGCAACACCGGGGAGCTGTTTTTT.